A single T cell receptor (beta chain) is shown here with its context. The target of this receptor is not known. Per-nucleotide qualities are absent, and no much larger clonotype sits a single base away. V was cut back by 0 bases and J by 2 bases, leaving a gap of 13 bases between them. The CDR3 spans 16 residues, from the cysteine through the phenylalanine. The DNA shown is the 48-base CDR3, in frame from base 1. The germline V gene provides CDR1 MNHEY and CDR2 SVGAGI. The data stem from a study of T cell repertoires in cytomegalovirus infection (dated 2019 in TCRdb). About the investigation overall: Alongside well-studied HLA-B-restricted epitopes, the peptide stimulations were aimed at recently identified HLA-C-restricted CMV epitopes, whose presentation resists viral immunomodulation. The HLA type of each donor mattered for the analysis, because public TCR beta signatures pointed to carriage of CMV infection along with the matching HLA type. Summary of the overall study and its limitations: In both this cohort and an independent cohort of some 380 donors, the cumulative frequency of public TCR beta family members distinguished carriers of CMV infection plus the relevant HLA type. The ex vivo response was dominated by HLA-C-restricted CMV-specific TCR beta clonotypes, and the single most frequent clonotype in two of eight donors was supplied by these HLA-C-restricted clonotypes.

The data were produced on an Illumina HiSeq 1500. TCRdb reprocessing: public reads trimmed at Q25 with fastp, clones called with MiXCR, in-frame beta chains kept. All rows with the same CDR3 protein become a single entry with the most common DNA and genes. For this sample the table gives a few hundred thousand distinct CDR3 sequences, of which around a third were detected only once. The top ten clones comprise 15% to 20% of the sample. According to the study, the label for this sample's treatment or condition signals: in vitro stimulation with specific CMV peptide epitopes to enrich CMV-specific T cells.

The sample consisted of cultured PBMCs, taken from culture after CMV antigen stimulation. The sequence joins TRBV6-5 to TRBJ2-5, and the D gene may be TRBD2, 6 bases matching. This clonotype was obtained from a human donor in good health (CMV status not recorded). Some clones in this sample may be carry-over from other donors' samples. The DNA sequence is given as TGTGCCAGCAGTTACTCAGGTGGCGGACTACAAGAGACCCAGTACTTC. Protein translation: CASSYSGGGLQETQYF.